The TCR beta chain described here comes from a study of spatial heterogeneity in lung cancer. The junction had 6 bases not matched to a gene; V was cut back by 5 bases and J by 7 bases. This CDR3 comprises 15 residues. Germline CDR1 and CDR2: SGHDN and FVKESK. Time point denoted: sample taken at primary tumor resection. The authors sequenced whole RNA from tumor, nontumor lung or frozen PBMC without sorting. The sample holds a few counts of this clonotype. In TCRdb, the 5' RACE reads were re-called with MiXCR into one record per CDR3 protein. The table includes roughly 48,000 distinct CDR3 sequences, about an eighth detected once.

This chain joins TRBV14 and TRBJ2-1; 12 bases line up with TRBD2. Sample: PBMCs, taken at surgery. This TCR derives from a female donor with early-stage non-small cell lung cancer. CDR3 protein: CASSSSGGAGNEQFF. The CDR3 DNA is TGTGCCAGCAGCTCTAGCGGGGGGGCAGGTAATGAGCAGTTCTTC. The entire variable domain, with the rest obtained from reference TRBV14 and TRBJ2-1, is as follows: EAGVTQFPSHSVIEKGQTVTLRCDPISGHDNLYWYRRVMGKEIKFLLHFVKESKQDESGMPNNRFLAERTGGTYSTLKVQPAELEDSGVYFCASSSSGGAGNEQFFGPGTRLTVL.